This T cell receptor beta chain was captured in a study of blood T cell repertoires in COVID-19. The assay was immunoSEQ multiplex PCR, and TCRdb's table has in-frame clones only and misses some. The sample contains 250,000 to 300,000 clones, approximately 83% of which appear only once. This clone was seen a handful of times. The CDR3 loop spans 14 amino acids. V dropped 5 bases and J dropped 7 bases, with 17 bases sitting between them. Germline loops: CDR1 MGHDK, CDR2 SYGVNS. The sample consisted of PBMCs or T cells enriched from blood (not recorded which). This chain links TRBV25-1 with TRBJ2-5; no definite D call. The receptor comes from a woman between 50 and 59 years old who had recovered from COVID-19. The CDR3 region is CASSSGLQTGTQYF. The CDR3 coding sequence is TGTGCCAGCAGTTCTGGGTTACAGACCGGGACCCAGTACTTC.